This entry is about one T cell receptor beta chain. Its antigen is still unknown. The data stem from a study of T cell repertoires in ileal Crohn's disease. As for the study in general: TCRB immunosequencing input was approximately 510 nanograms of biopsy DNA per sample. Study conclusions and caveats: Clonality above 26.8% at surgery always came with endoscopic recurrence.

Time point specified: inflamed ileum from the surgical specimen. The germline V and J ends were trimmed by 0 bases and 4 bases, with 10 bases remaining between them. Germline V gene sequence: CDR1 SGHDT, CDR2 YYEEEE. The CDR3 spans 15 residues. The method was immunoSEQ multiplex PCR; TCRdb's version includes in-frame clones alone and lacks a portion of them. The table has roughly 16,000 clones, roughly 90% seen once. This TCR came from an adult with Crohn's disease. Material: ileal tissue. This chain joins TRBV5-6 and TRBJ1-4; D unclear. The CDR3 reads CASSLDFSDNEKLFF. Here the CDR3 DNA reads TGTGCCAGCAGCTTGGACTTCTCGGATAATGAAAAACTGTTTTTT.